This T cell receptor (beta chain) is from a study of OX40 agonist ivuxolimab in advanced cancers. As for the study in general: In this cohort, patients received ivuxolimab, an agonistic anti-OX40 (CD134) antibody. Participants averaged around 60 years of age (range about 23 to 90) and were about 85% male.

Measured with immunoSEQ multiplex PCR; TCRdb has only the in-frame clones, and not every one. The table shows about 80,000 clones, with approximately 86% occurring only once. A remark on this clone: Its antigen is not known.

Regarding the study as a whole: CD4+ and CD8+ T cells in blood underwent clonal expansion by week 6 at 0.1 to 3.0 mg/kg. More expanded clones were seen, on average, in CD8+ T cells than in CD4+.

V was trimmed by 0 bases and J by 8 bases, leaving 14 bases between them. From germline, CDR1 is SGDLS and CDR2 YYNGEE. This CDR3 is built from 14 residues. The input for sequencing was CD4+ or CD8+ T cells sorted from blood, taken in a trial of the OX40 agonist ivuxolimab. This chain uses TRBV9 with TRBJ1-2, with a tentative D call TRBD1 (5 bases). This sequence was found in an adult with an advanced solid tumor such as melanoma, head and neck, liver or kidney cancer. CDR3 in amino acids: CASSVDLGEEGYTF. CDR3 DNA sequence: TGTGCCAGCAGCGTAGACCTGGGGGAAGAAGGCTACACCTTC.